Listed below are T cell receptor beta chains from one sample, sequenced in a study of STAT3 mutations in large granular lymphocyte leukemia. This table comes from immunoSEQ multiplex PCR, and its TCRdb copy is limited to in-frame clones, with some not included. The sample records over 30,000 clones, approximately 90% being singletons. The sequenced sample consisted of PBMCs. The source is a human donor with T large granular lymphocyte leukemia. Some clones in this sample may be carry-over from other donors' samples. The CDR3 runs from the conserved cysteine through the conserved F or W. Some rows mark clone size as missing; the rest say once, few, many or name a class of expanded clone.

V: TRBV28; J: TRBJ1-1; size: -; CDR3: CASRAGDTPSWAFF
V: TRBV4-2; J: TRBJ1-1; size: -; CDR3: CASSHDENTEAFF
V: TRBV30; J: TRBJ2-3; size: -; CDR3: CAWRLTVTDTQYF
V: TRBV7-9; J: TRBJ2-3; size: -; CDR3: CASSLGNGLSGGPDTQYF
V: TRBV5-1; J: TRBJ2-1; size: -; CDR3: CASSLLRGQEQFF
V: TRBV9; J: TRBJ1-1; size: -; CDR3: CASSPPGNTEAFF
V: TRBV5-1; J: TRBJ2-7; size: -; CDR3: CASSLRQGMGEQYF
V: TRBV18; J: TRBJ2-1; size: -; CDR3: CASSPGTGGEQFF
V: TRBV6-5; J: TRBJ2-3; size: -; CDR3: CASTPGAGSTDTQYF
V: TRBV27; J: TRBJ2-2; size: -; CDR3: CASSLSGTPLNTGELFF
V: TRBV7-2; J: TRBJ2-5; size: once; CDR3: CASSLASETQYF
V: TRBV6-5; J: TRBJ1-5; size: -; CDR3: CASSVGAEGGQPQHF
V: TRBV9; J: TRBJ1-2; size: -; CDR3: CASSVGTQGQGYTF
V: TRBV18; J: TRBJ2-3; size: -; CDR3: CASSPAGGWTDTQYF
V: TRBV4-3; J: TRBJ2-5; size: -; CDR3: CASSPREYQETQYF
V: TRBV25-1; J: TRBJ1-6; size: -; CDR3: CASSARDRVDFNSPLHF
V: TRBV6-5; J: TRBJ2-1; size: -; CDR3: CASSYSKVGGLNEQFF
V: TRBV11-2; J: TRBJ1-4; size: -; CDR3: CASSLVAGVAEKLFF
V: TRBV18; J: TRBJ1-1; size: -; CDR3: CASSPTTGAATEAFF
V: TRBV5-1; J: TRBJ2-5; size: -; CDR3: CASSLGWAYQETQYF
V: TRBV11-2; J: TRBJ2-7; size: -; CDR3: CASSSTHPGRRNEQYF
V: TRBV5-8; J: TRBJ2-7; size: -; CDR3: CASSLGQGGEQYF
V: TRBV5-1; J: TRBJ2-7; size: -; CDR3: CASSLVIGLRIHEQYF
V: TRBV5-1; J: TRBJ2-1; size: -; CDR3: CASSLVGGGSYNEQFF
V: TRBV28; J: TRBJ2-3; size: -; CDR3: CASSPGGTDTQYF
V: TRBV27; J: TRBJ1-2; size: -; CDR3: CASSLSSQPSNYGYTF
V: TRBV9; J: TRBJ1-6; size: -; CDR3: CASSVEARDNSPLHF
V: TRBV10-3; J: TRBJ2-1; size: -; CDR3: CAISSGANEQFF
V: TRBV4-1; J: TRBJ2-5; size: -; CDR3: CASSQVGRGVETQYF
V: TRBV5-8; J: TRBJ2-3; size: -; CDR3: CASSFDHSTDTQYF
V: TRBV7-9; J: TRBJ2-5; size: -; CDR3: CASSLVFDGSKETQYF
V: TRBV15; J: TRBJ2-1; size: -; CDR3: CATSRTGQSYNEQFF
V: TRBV9; J: TRBJ2-3; size: -; CDR3: CASSSGTVEDTQYF
V: TRBV4-2; J: TRBJ2-3; size: -; CDR3: CASSQAAGVGTDTQYF
V: TRBV19; J: TRBJ1-2; size: -; CDR3: CASSIQGEGGYTF
V: TRBV5-6; J: TRBJ2-5; size: -; CDR3: CASSFKQVLGTQYF
V: TRBV4-1; J: TRBJ2-4; size: -; CDR3: CASGFGGENIQYF
V: TRBV27; J: TRBJ2-3; size: -; CDR3: CASKVVDTQYF
V: TRBV5-1; J: TRBJ2-1; size: -; CDR3: CASSLSGQGYKEQFF
V: TRBV4-1; J: TRBJ1-5; size: -; CDR3: CASSREGGNQPQHF
V: TRBV18; J: TRBJ2-6; size: -; CDR3: CASSPWTASGANVLTF
V: TRBV18; J: TRBJ2-1; size: once; CDR3: CASSAGQGTMYNEQFF
V: TRBV6-6; J: TRBJ1-5; size: -; CDR3: CASSYGVSNQPQHF
V: TRBV5-5; J: TRBJ1-5; size: -; CDR3: CASSFSADEPQHF
V: TRBV6-1; J: TRBJ1-1; size: once; CDR3: CASSRGDTEAFF
V: TRBV2; J: TRBJ1-2; size: -; CDR3: CASSYGPKNGYTF
V: TRBV6-6; J: TRBJ1-6; size: -; CDR3: CASSYAADRGDSPLHF
V: TRBV6-6; J: TRBJ1-1; size: -; CDR3: CASSYSANTEAFF
V: TRBV7-9; J: TRBJ2-3; size: few; CDR3: CASSLSLDTQYF
V: TRBV19; J: TRBJ2-4; size: -; CDR3: CASSSSGGAGLHIQYF
V: TRBV10-3; J: TRBJ2-2; size: -; CDR3: CATGQGTTGELFF
V: TRBV7-9; J: TRBJ1-2; size: -; CDR3: CASSLGAYGYTF
V: TRBV19; J: TRBJ1-2; size: -; CDR3: CASRAGWGDGYTF
V: TRBV15; J: TRBJ2-5; size: -; CDR3: CATSGLAGLETQYF
V: TRBV10-3; J: TRBJ2-3; size: -; CDR3: CAISDQGLPYTDTQYF